This is a list of T cell receptor beta chains from one sample in a study of immune evolution from preneoplasia to lung adenocarcinoma. The method was immunoSEQ multiplex PCR; TCRdb's version includes in-frame clones alone and lacks a portion of them. The data show several thousand clones, 80% to 85% seen once. Sequencing was done on a sample of FFPE normal lung tissue adjacent to the tumor. Receptors originate from a person aged 50 to 70 with lung adenocarcinoma. Each CDR3 is given with its conserved first and last residue. The order of the fields is clone size, V gene, D gene, J gene, CDR3 protein, CDR3 DNA. D genes are given only for firm matches. Size is omitted from some rows. Given values are once, few, many or a class for expanded clones.

NA	TRBV18	NA	TRBJ1-2	CASSPDGLYGYTF	TGTGCCAGCTCACCAGACGGTCTATATGGCTACACCTTC
NA	TRBV5-1	TRBD1	TRBJ1-2	CASSIDRGVHGYTF	TGCGCCAGCAGCATAGACAGGGGGGTTCATGGCTACACCTTC
NA	TRBV20-1	NA	TRBJ2-5	CSGLDRSQYF	TGCAGTGGGCTCGATAGGTCCCAGTACTTC
NA	TRBV5-1	NA	TRBJ2-3	CASSSSTDTQYF	TGCGCCAGCAGCTCTAGCACAGATACGCAGTATTTT
NA	TRBV4-3	NA	TRBJ2-1	CASSHRSGLKYNEQFF	TGCGCCAGCAGCCACAGGAGCGGGCTTAAGTACAATGAGCAGTTCTTC
NA	TRBV5-1	TRBD1	TRBJ2-7	CASSLLTGGYEQYF	TGCGCCAGCAGCTTGCTAACAGGGGGCTACGAGCAGTACTTC
NA	TRBV6-5	NA	TRBJ2-5	CASSYTRAQETQYF	TGTGCCAGCAGTTACACGAGGGCTCAAGAGACCCAGTACTTC
NA	TRBV29-1	NA	TRBJ2-7	CSVSPGPDYEQYF	TGCAGCGTGTCCCCGGGACCTGACTACGAGCAGTACTTC
NA	TRBV2	NA	TRBJ1-6	CASSAGHLNNSPLHF	TGTGCCAGCAGTGCGGGACACTTAAATAATTCACCCCTCCACTTT
NA	TRBV7-9	TRBD1	TRBJ2-5	CASSDRDRGGETQYF	TGTGCCAGCAGCGACCGGGACAGGGGGGGAGAGACCCAGTACTTC
NA	TRBV7-2	NA	TRBJ1-1	CASSSDPNTEAFF	TGTGCCAGCAGCTCGGATCCGAACACTGAAGCTTTCTTT
NA	TRBV12-1	NA	TRBJ1-5	CASSSWTGKLRKDQPQHF	TGTGCCAGCAGCTCGTGGACAGGAAAATTGAGGAAGGATCAGCCCCAGCATTTT
NA	TRBV30	NA	TRBJ1-6	CAWKKTAYNSPLHF	TGTGCCTGGAAGAAGACAGCTTATAATTCACCCCTCCACTTT
NA	TRBV6-6	TRBD1	TRBJ2-7	CASSYGETGKDEQYF	TGTGCCAGCAGTTACGGGGAGACAGGGAAGGACGAGCAGTACTTC
NA	TRBV11-2	NA	TRBJ1-3	CASSLIGVGNTIYF	TGTGCCAGCAGCTTAATAGGGGTTGGAAACACCATATATTTT
NA	TRBV11-2	NA	TRBJ1-2	CASSPGGGITYGYTF	TGTGCCAGCAGCCCGGGCGGTGGGATCACCTATGGCTACACCTTC
NA	TRBV19	TRBD2	TRBJ2-1	CASSPTSGRNKFF	TGTGCCAGTAGCCCAACTAGCGGGAGGAATAAGTTCTTC
NA	TRBV19	NA	TRBJ1-3	CASALDRSSGNTIYF	TGTGCCAGTGCACTGGACAGAAGCTCTGGAAACACCATATATTTT
NA	TRBV25-1	TRBD2	TRBJ2-1	CASSNLAGSYNEQFF	TGTGCCAGCAGTAATTTAGCGGGGTCATACAATGAGCAGTTCTTC
once	TRBV28	TRBD1	TRBJ2-7	CASSPRTGNSYEQYF	TGTGCCAGCAGCCCAAGGACAGGGAACTCCTACGAGCAGTACTTC
NA	TRBV11-3	TRBD2	TRBJ2-1	CASRLQTSGVYNEQFF	TGTGCCAGCAGGTTACAAACTAGCGGAGTTTACAATGAGCAGTTCTTC
few	TRBV28	TRBD1	TRBJ2-1	CASRTGGRDNEQFF	TGTGCCAGCAGGACAGGGGGCCGGGACAATGAGCAGTTCTTC
NA	TRBV4-3	NA	TRBJ1-3	CASSQGRDSGNTIYF	TGCGCCAGCAGCCAAGGACGAGACTCTGGAAACACCATATATTTT
NA	TRBV30	NA	TRBJ1-1	CAWSAQGNTEAFF	TGTGCCTGGAGTGCACAGGGGAACACTGAAGCTTTCTTT
NA	TRBV2	TRBD1	TRBJ1-5	CASSWDRREPQHF	TGTGCCAGCAGTTGGGACAGGAGGGAGCCCCAGCATTTT
NA	TRBV28	TRBD2	TRBJ2-2	CASSSGGTGELFF	TGTGCCAGCAGTTCGGGGGGGACCGGGGAGCTGTTTTTT
NA	TRBV6-1	TRBD2	TRBJ2-3	CASSETSGSSDTQYF	TGTGCCAGCAGTGAGACTAGCGGGAGCTCAGATACGCAGTATTTT
NA	TRBV28	NA	TRBJ2-2	CASRDAGDGELFF	TGTGCCAGCAGGGACGCAGGGGATGGGGAGCTGTTTTTT
NA	TRBV6-5	TRBD1	TRBJ1-5	CASSYTTGDDQPQHF	TGTGCCAGCAGTTACACGACAGGGGATGACCAGCCCCAGCATTTT
NA	TRBV6-1	NA	TRBJ2-5	CASSPLKGGEETQYF	TGTGCCAGCAGCCCCCTCAAGGGGGGAGAAGAGACCCAGTACTTC
NA	TRBV28	TRBD1	TRBJ1-5	CASSPPGTGRASQPQHF	TGTGCCAGCAGTCCTCCCGGGACAGGGAGAGCAAGTCAGCCCCAGCATTTT
NA	TRBV6-5	TRBD2	TRBJ2-2	CASSPPQRGPGELFF	TGTGCCAGCAGCCCGCCTCAGCGGGGGCCCGGGGAGCTGTTTTTT
NA	TRBV21-1	NA	TRBJ1-2	CASSPPRAHGYTF	TGTGCCAGCAGCCCCCCCCGGGCGCATGGCTACACCTTC
NA	TRBV6-5	NA	TRBJ1-2	CASSYYSGTNYGYTF	TGTGCCAGCAGTTACTACTCCGGGACTAACTATGGCTACACCTTC
once	TRBV19	TRBD1	TRBJ2-1	CASSIRDSPYNEQFF	TGTGCCAGTAGTATCCGGGACAGCCCCTACAATGAGCAGTTCTTC
NA	TRBV6-6	NA	TRBJ2-1	CASSYGGLYNEQFF	TGTGCCAGCAGTTATGGGGGGTTATACAATGAGCAGTTCTTC
NA	TRBV27	NA	TRBJ1-5	CASSLNLNSNQPQHF	TGTGCCAGCAGTTTAAATCTCAATAGCAATCAGCCCCAGCATTTT
NA	TRBV5-1	NA	TRBJ2-7	CASSLTGPLNEQYF	TGCGCCAGCAGCTTGACAGGGCCCCTGAACGAGCAGTACTTC
once	TRBV28	NA	TRBJ2-7	CASSTAGAPGDEQYF	TGTGCCAGCAGTACGGCCGGGGCCCCAGGCGACGAGCAGTACTTC
NA	TRBV20-1	NA	TRBJ1-2	CSANEGYGYTF	TGCAGTGCTAACGAGGGCTATGGCTACACCTTC
NA	TRBV18	TRBD2	TRBJ2-1	CASSPGTSGARSYNEQFF	TGTGCCAGCTCACCAGGGACTAGCGGGGCCCGCTCCTACAATGAGCAGTTCTTC
NA	TRBV29-1	TRBD1	TRBJ2-7	CSVRTGDHEQYF	TGCAGCGTTCGGACAGGGGACCACGAGCAGTACTTC
NA	TRBV30	NA	TRBJ2-1	CAWSPALLSSYNEQFF	TGTGCCTGGAGCCCCGCCCTTCTTAGCTCCTACAATGAGCAGTTCTTC
NA	TRBV7-8	NA	TRBJ2-7	CASSLEEAYEQYF	TGTGCCAGCAGCTTAGAGGAGGCTTACGAGCAGTACTTC
NA	TRBV7-3	TRBD1	TRBJ1-2	CASSASPSAGTDYGYTF	TGTGCCAGCAGCGCATCGCCCTCCGCTGGGACAGACTATGGCTACACCTTC
few	TRBV6-5	TRBD1	TRBJ1-2	CASTPGTGRGGYTF	TGTGCCAGCACGCCCGGGACAGGGAGAGGAGGCTACACCTTC
NA	TRBV4-2	NA	TRBJ1-5	CASSQDRSSNNQPQHF	TGTGCCAGCAGCCAAGATAGGAGTTCCAATAATCAGCCCCAGCATTTT
NA	TRBV28	NA	TRBJ1-1	CASSLARMNTEAFF	TGTGCCAGCAGTTTAGCCCGGATGAACACTGAAGCTTTCTTT
NA	TRBV28	TRBD2	TRBJ2-1	CATGRAITNEQFF	TGTGCCACCGGGAGGGCCATCACGAATGAGCAGTTCTTC
NA	TRBV18	TRBD1	TRBJ1-1	CASSPREGARGRNTEAFF	TGTGCCAGCTCACCTAGGGAGGGGGCAAGGGGACGGAACACTGAAGCTTTCTTT
few	TRBV5-1	TRBD2	TRBJ2-1	CASSATGTSGINEQFF	TGCGCCAGCAGCGCTACCGGGACTAGCGGGATCAATGAGCAGTTCTTC
NA	TRBV10-3	TRBD1	TRBJ1-2	CAISGGQGYGYTF	TGTGCCATCAGTGGGGGACAGGGCTATGGCTACACCTTC